The entry that follows covers one TCR beta chain sequence. This clonotype was observed a handful of times. The antigen it binds to is not known. Base qualities were left out, and no much larger clone turns up one base away. This record comes from a study of T cells after yellow fever vaccination (dated by TCRdb to the late 2010s). Context from the whole study: The SMART-Seq v4 Ultra Low Input RNA kit was used to prepare libraries from fractions with low cell numbers. To follow T-cell clones before and after both primary and booster YFV17D yellow fever vaccination, bulk TCR alpha and beta repertoires underwent longitudinal sequencing. Blood was collected at multiple timepoints before and after primary and secondary immunization, and bulk PBMC replicates and cell subsets were isolated. Two healthy male donors made up the cohort, one aged 18 to 30 years and the other aged 30 to 40 years. Overall study results and their limits: A small share of clonotypes occurred in both CD4 and CD8 compartments, likely arising from convergent recombination. Because only a couple of donors were included in the study, the extent to which the findings can be generalized is limited. Compared with the primary T-cell response, the secondary T-cell response was faster but weaker, reaching its peak on day 5 rather than on day 15. Most clones expanded after primary vaccination were re-detected after the booster (almost 98% of CD4 and approximately 85% of CD8), suggesting broad memory maintenance. Computational filtering was required because FACS-sorted repertoires could contain abundant contaminating clonotypes from the bulk population.

Via the germline V gene, CDR1 is MGHRA and CDR2 YSYEKL. The CDR3, cysteine through phenylalanine, is 15 amino acids long. Here the CDR3 DNA is all that survives: 45 bases in frame from base 1. V is reduced by 1 base and J by 8 bases, leaving a spacing of 17 bases between them. The sequencer was an Illumina NovaSeq 6000. Synthesis of TCR cDNA relied on 5'RACE template switching, a step that introduced a universal primer site along with unique molecular identifiers. Priming for cDNA synthesis came from both the TCR alpha and TCR beta constant segments. Library amplification involved two PCR steps, and the second step added sample barcodes and sequencing adapters. Sequencing of the libraries was done on either Illumina HiSeq 2500 (2x100 bp) or NovaSeq (2x150 bp). The original methods were these. MIGEC handled demultiplexing of reads and collapsing into UMI consensus sequences, while MiXCR performed V(D)J alignment. Clonotypes responding to the vaccine were identified with edgeR on replicate PBMC samples, with the criteria of FDR below 0.01 and a log2 fold change above 5 up to day 15. CD4 or CD8 identity was assigned to each bulk clonotype according to whether the clonotype was present at higher abundance in the sequenced CD4 repertoire or the sequenced CD8 repertoire. The public reads were reprocessed in TCRdb via fastp at Q25 and MiXCR, keeping in-frame beta chains. Rows are unified per CDR3 protein, each entry keeping the most common DNA and genes. In this record, the V and J calls reflect TCRdb's handling and not the investigators' own analysis. Here the sample has 300,000 or so distinct CDR3 sequences; 4% occur a single time. Roughly a quarter of the sample rests with the top ten.

Sample treatment or condition, as interpreted from the label and publication: live attenuated yellow fever vaccine strain. At each blood-draw timepoint, two biological replicates of bulk PBMCs were obtained. A standard Ficoll-Paque protocol was used to isolate PBMCs from peripheral blood. RNA was extracted with TriZol from bulk PBMCs, CD4 and CD8 fractions, and dextramer-positive and dextramer-negative fractions. The rearranged chain carries TRBV4-1 and TRBJ1-2; tentative D gene TRBD1, with 5 bases matching. This TCR derives from a man between 18 and 29 years old who received the YFV17D yellow fever vaccine. Here the sequenced sample was PBMCs, taken 5 days after the yellow fever booster vaccination. The CDR3 reads as follows: CASSQAGLGVYGYTF. The DNA sequence is given as TGCGCCAGCAGCCAAGCGGGGTTGGGGGTTTACGGCTACACCTTC.